The T cell receptor (beta chain) under discussion was sequenced for a study of response to subunit inactivated influenza vaccine. The germline gives CDR1 MNHNS, CDR2 SASEGT. This CDR3 spans 14 amino acids. The ends were cut back, 7 bases at V and 9 bases at J, with 16 bases in the middle. MiXCR was run by TCRdb on the RT-PCR reads, yielding one entry per CDR3 protein. The table has 600,000 to 850,000 distinct CDR3 sequences, about 15% seen once; the top ten hold roughly 7.6%. The sample consisted of PBMCs from blood, taken around two weeks before vaccination. This chain links TRBV6-1 with TRBJ1-6; D is possibly TRBD1 (6 bases). The source of this sequence is a man between 45 and 60 years old who received an inactivated influenza vaccine. CDR3 DNA: TGTGCCAGCACCATAACAGGGTTCGGTTCACCCCTCCACTTT. Translated, it gives CASTITGFGSPLHF.